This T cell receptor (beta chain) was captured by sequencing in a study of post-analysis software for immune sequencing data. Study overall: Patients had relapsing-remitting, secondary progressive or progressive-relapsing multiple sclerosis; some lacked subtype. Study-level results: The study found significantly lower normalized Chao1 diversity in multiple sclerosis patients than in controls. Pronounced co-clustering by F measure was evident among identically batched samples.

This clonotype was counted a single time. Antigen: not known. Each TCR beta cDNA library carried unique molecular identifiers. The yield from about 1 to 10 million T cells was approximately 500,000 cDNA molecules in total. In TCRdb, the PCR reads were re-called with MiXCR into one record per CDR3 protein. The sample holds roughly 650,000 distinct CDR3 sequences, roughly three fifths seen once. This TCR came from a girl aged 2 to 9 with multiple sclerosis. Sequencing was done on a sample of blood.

This CDR3 is CASSLVASGTEQFF. CDR3 nucleotides: TGTGCCAGCAGTTTAGTAGCTTCGGGCACTGAGCAGTTCTTC. The chain combines TRBV12-3 or TRBV12-4 with TRBJ2-1; D remains ambiguous. V shed 1 base and J shed 9 bases, with 13 bases lying between them. The CDR3 consists of 14 residues.